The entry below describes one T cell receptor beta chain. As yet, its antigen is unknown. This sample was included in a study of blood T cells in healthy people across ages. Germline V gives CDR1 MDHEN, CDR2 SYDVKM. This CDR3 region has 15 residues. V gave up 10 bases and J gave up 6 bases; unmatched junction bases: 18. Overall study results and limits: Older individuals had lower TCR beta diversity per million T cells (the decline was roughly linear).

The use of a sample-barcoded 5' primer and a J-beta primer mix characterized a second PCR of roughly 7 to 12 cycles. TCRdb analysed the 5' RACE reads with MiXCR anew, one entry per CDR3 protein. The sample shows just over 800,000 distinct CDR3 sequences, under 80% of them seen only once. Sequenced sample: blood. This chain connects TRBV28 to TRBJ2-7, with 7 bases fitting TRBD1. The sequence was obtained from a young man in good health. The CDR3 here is CATFSGGQFRSEQYF. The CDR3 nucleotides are TGTGCCACCTTTTCTGGGGGACAGTTCCGTTCCGAGCAGTACTTC.